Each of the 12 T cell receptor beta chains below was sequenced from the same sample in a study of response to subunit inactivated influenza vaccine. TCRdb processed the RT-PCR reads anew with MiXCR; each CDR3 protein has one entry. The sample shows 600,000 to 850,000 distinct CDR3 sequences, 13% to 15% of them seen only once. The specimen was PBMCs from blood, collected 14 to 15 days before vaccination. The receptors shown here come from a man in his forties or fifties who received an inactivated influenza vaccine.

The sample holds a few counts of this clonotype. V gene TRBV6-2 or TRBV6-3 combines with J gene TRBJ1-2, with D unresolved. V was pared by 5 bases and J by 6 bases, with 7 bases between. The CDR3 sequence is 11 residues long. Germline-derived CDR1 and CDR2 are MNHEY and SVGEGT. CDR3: CASSGGHGYTF. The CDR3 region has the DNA TGTGCCAGCAGTGGAGGGCATGGCTACACCTTC.

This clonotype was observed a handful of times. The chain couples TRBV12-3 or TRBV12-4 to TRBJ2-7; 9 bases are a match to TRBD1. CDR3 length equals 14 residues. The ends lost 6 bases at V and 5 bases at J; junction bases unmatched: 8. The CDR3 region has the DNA TGTGCCAGCAGCAGGGACAGGGCTTCTCACGAGCAGTACTTC. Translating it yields CASSRDRASHEQYF.

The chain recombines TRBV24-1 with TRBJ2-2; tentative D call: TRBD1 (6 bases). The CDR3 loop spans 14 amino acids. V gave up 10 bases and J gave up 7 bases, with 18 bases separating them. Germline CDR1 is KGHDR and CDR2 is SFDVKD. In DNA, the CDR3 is TGTGCCACTACCGACAGGAATATCCACGGGGAGCTGTTTTTT. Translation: CATTDRNIHGELFF.

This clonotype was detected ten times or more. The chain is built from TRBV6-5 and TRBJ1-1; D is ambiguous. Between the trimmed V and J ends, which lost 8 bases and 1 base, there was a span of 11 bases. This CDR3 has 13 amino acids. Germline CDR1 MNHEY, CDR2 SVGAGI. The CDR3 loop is CASLTLSNTEAFF. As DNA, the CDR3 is TGTGCCAGCCTTACATTGTCGAACACTGAAGCTTTCTTT.

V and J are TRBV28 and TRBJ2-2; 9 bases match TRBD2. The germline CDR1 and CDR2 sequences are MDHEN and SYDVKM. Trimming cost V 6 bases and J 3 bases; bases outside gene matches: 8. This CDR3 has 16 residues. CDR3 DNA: TGTGCCAGCAGCGATCTTGCGGGGGGGGACACCGGGGAGCTGTTTTTT. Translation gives CASSDLAGGDTGELFF.

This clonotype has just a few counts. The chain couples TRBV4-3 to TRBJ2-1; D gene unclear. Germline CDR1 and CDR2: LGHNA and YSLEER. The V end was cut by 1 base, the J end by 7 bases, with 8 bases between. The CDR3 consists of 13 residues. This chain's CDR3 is CASSQGVRNEQFF. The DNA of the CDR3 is TGCGCCAGCAGCCAAGGGGTCAGAAATGAGCAGTTCTTC.

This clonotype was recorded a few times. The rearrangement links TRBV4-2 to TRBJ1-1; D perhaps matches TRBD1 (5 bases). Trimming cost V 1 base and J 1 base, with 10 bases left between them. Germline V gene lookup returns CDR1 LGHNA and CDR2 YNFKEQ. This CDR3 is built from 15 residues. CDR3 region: CASSQVGAGNTEAFF. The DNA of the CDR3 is TGTGCCAGCAGCCAAGTTGGGGCGGGGAACACTGAAGCTTTCTTT.

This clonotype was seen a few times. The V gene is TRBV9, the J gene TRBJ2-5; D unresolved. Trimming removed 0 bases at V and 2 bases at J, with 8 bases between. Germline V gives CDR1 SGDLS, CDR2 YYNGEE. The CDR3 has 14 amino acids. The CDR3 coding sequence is TGTGCCAGCAGCGTAGGAGCAGGACAAGAGACCCAGTACTTC. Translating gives CASSVGAGQETQYF.

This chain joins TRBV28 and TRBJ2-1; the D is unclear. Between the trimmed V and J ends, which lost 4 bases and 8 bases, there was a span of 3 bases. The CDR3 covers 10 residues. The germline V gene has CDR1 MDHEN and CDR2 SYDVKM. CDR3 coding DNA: TGTGCCAGCAGTTCACATGAGCAGTTCTTC. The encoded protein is CASSSHEQFF.

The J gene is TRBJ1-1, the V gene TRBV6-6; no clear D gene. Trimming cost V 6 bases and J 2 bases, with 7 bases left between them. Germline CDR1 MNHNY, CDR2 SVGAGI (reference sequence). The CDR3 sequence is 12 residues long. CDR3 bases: TGTGCCAGCAGAAAGAGTAACACTGAAGCTTTCTTT. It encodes CASRKSNTEAFF.

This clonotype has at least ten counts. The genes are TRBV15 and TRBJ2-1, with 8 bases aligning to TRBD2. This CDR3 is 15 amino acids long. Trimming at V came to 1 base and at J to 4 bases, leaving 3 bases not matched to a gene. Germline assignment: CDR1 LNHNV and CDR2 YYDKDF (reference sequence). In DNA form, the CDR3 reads TGTGCCACCAGCAGAGGCGGGACTAGATACAATGAGCAGTTCTTC. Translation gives CATSRGGTRYNEQFF.

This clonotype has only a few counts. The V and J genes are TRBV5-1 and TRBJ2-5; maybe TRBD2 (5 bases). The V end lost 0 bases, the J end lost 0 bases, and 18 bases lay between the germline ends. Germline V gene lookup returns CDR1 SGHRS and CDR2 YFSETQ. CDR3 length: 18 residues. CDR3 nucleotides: TGCGCCAGCAGCTTGGTTCCGTTCCGGGGAAGCTACCAAGAGACCCAGTACTTC. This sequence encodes CASSLVPFRGSYQETQYF.